This T cell receptor (beta chain) was identified in a study of blood T cell repertoires in COVID-19. Turning to the study itself: The United States, Italy and Spain supplied acute and convalescent COVID-19 samples. PBMCs, B-cell-depleted T cells, or T cells were the source of the cDNA or gDNA that made up the material.

This clone has just one count. Germline lookup yields CDR1 SGHTA and CDR2 FQGNSA. The CDR3 is 15 residues long. With V trimmed by 5 bases and J by 10 bases, 13 bases remained unmatched. Patients of the Seattle cohort, enrolled during active infection, were followed longitudinally. Study processing details: Reference gene primer amplification gave estimated nucleated cell counts. Clones were sequenced by immunoSEQ multiplex PCR, and TCRdb holds only the in-frame ones, with some missing. The DNA was the basis for D and trimming; V, J and clone size are from that table. The sample lists 150,000 to 250,000 clones; about four fifths were seen once.

Sequenced sample: peripheral blood. The clonotype was recovered from a woman aged 40 to 50 with COVID-19, enrolled during active disease. The J gene is TRBJ2-5, the V gene TRBV7-2, with 10 nucleotides matching TRBD2. CDR3 nucleotide sequence: TGTGCCAGCAGCGAGTACAGGACTAGCGGCTCGAGCCAGTACTTC. Amino acids: CASSEYRTSGSSQYF.